This T cell receptor (beta chain) was documented in a study of cytomegalovirus exposure and HLA in healthy donors. The study ran its PCR with 60 Vbeta and 13 Jbeta primers. Sequenced by immunoSEQ multiplex PCR; TCRdb stores in-frame clones only, minus some. The data show 150,000 to 200,000 clones, over 75% seen once. This sequence was found in a man aged 18 to 30 in good health and CMV-seropositive. Sequenced input: PBMCs.

Here the CDR3 reads CSASGHWSQYF. The CDR3 region has the DNA TGCAGTGCTAGCGGTCACTGGTCTCAGTACTTC. The genes are TRBV20-1 and TRBJ2-5; D ambiguous. V lost 3 bases and J 11 bases, leaving 13 bases between the germline ends. In germline, CDR1 is DFQATT, CDR2 SNEGSKA (reference sequence). The CDR3 runs 11 residues.